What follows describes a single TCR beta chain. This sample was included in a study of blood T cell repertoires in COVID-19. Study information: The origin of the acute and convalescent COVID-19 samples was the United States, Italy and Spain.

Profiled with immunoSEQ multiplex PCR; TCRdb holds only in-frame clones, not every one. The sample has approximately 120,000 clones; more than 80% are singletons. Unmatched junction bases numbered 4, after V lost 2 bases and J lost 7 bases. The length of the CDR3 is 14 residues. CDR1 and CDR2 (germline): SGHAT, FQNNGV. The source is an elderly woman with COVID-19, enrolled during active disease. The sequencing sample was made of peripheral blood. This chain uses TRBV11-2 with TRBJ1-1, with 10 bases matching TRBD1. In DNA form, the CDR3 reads TGTGCCAGCAGCTTATGGGACAGGGGAGGTGAAGCTTTCTTT. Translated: CASSLWDRGGEAFF.